In this sample, the clone carrying this T cell receptor (beta chain) turned up a few times. This record belongs to a study of CD8 T cells in ankylosing spondylitis. The germline V gene has CDR1 SNHLY and CDR2 FYNNEI. The V end was cut by 2 bases, the J end by 4 bases, with 7 bases between. This CDR3 region has 13 residues. The TCR beta libraries were generated through quantitative 5'-RACE incorporating molecular barcodes. TCRdb re-analysed the 5' RACE reads in MiXCR, keeping a single row per CDR3 protein. The sample includes about 240,000 distinct CDR3 sequences, around 10% of them seen just once. The chain has TRBV2 and TRBJ2-3; the D call may be TRBD1 or TRBD2 (5 bases each). The receptor's source is a male donor with ankylosing spondylitis or in good health (not recorded which). Sample: blood, either unsorted or a sorted T cell fraction (not recorded which). The CDR3 sequence is CASSETGPDTQYF. Written as DNA, the CDR3 is TGTGCCAGCAGTGAAACGGGGCCAGATACGCAGTATTTT.